Shown below are 28 T cell receptor beta chains from a single sample sequenced in a study of T cell responses to AZD1222 COVID-19 vaccine. The assay was immunoSEQ multiplex PCR, and TCRdb's table has in-frame clones only and misses some. The sample has 120,000 or so clones; over 75% are singletons. The sequences come from peripheral blood, collected on day 0 of AZD1222 vaccination. Source of these receptors: an adult in good health.

The chain uses TRBV6-4 and TRBJ2-3; D is perhaps TRBD2 (6 bases). Between the trimmed V and J ends, which lost 3 bases and 2 bases, there was a span of 12 bases. The length of the CDR3 is 15 residues. Looked up from germline, CDR1 is MRHNA and CDR2 is SNTAGT. For the CDR3, the DNA is TGTGCCAGCAGTGAAGCAGGGACTCACACAGATACGCAGTATTTT. It yields the protein CASSEAGTHTDTQYF.

The chain couples TRBV11-3 to TRBJ2-1; TRBD2 aligns across 10 bases. The V segment lost 6 bases and the J segment 3 bases; nucleotides outside the gene matches: 5. Germline V lookup: CDR1 SGHNT, CDR2 YENEEA. The CDR3 has 15 residues. CDR3 nucleotides: TGTGCCAGCAGTATTAGCGGGGGGCTCTACAATGAGCAGTTCTTC. Amino acids: CASSISGGLYNEQFF.

The J gene is TRBJ2-1, the V gene TRBV4-1; possibly TRBD2 for D (5 bases). The V gene lost 8 bases and the J gene lost 0 bases, with 17 bases spanning the gap. The germline gives CDR1 MGHRA, CDR2 YSYEKL. This CDR3 is built from 16 residues. The CDR3 reads CASRRSVGVSYNEQFF. The CDR3 DNA sequence: TGCGCCAGCCGCCGTAGCGTGGGCGTCTCCTACAATGAGCAGTTCTTC.

This chain links TRBV7-2 with TRBJ2-1; either TRBD1 or TRBD2 may supply D (5 bases each). Trimming shortened V by 4 bases and J by 2 bases, and 15 bases separated the two germline ends. From germline, CDR1 is SGHTA and CDR2 FQGNSA. The CDR3 has 16 residues. CDR3: CASSSTRDQTYNEQFF. The CDR3 DNA reads TGTGCCAGCAGCTCAACCCGGGACCAAACCTACAATGAGCAGTTCTTC.

The rearrangement uses TRBV6-5 and TRBJ1-5; no clear D. The CDR3 totals 11 residues. Trimming pared 6 bases from V and 5 bases from J, leaving 5 bases between. In germline, CDR1 is MNHEY, CDR2 SVGAGI. CDR3 sequence reads: CASREDQPQHF. As DNA, the CDR3 is TGTGCCAGCAGGGAGGATCAGCCCCAGCATTTT.

The genes are TRBV30 and TRBJ2-7; the D is unclear. The CDR3 is made up of 13 amino acids. Trimming took off 5 bases at V and 0 bases at J, with 11 bases between the two ends. In germline, CDR1 is GTSNPN, CDR2 SVGIG (reference sequence). The CDR3 DNA follows: TGTGCCTGGTCCACAAGGGTCTCCTACGAGCAGTACTTC. This sequence encodes CAWSTRVSYEQYF.

The genes are TRBV18 and TRBJ2-3; 7 bases fit TRBD2. The V segment lost 4 bases and the J segment 1 base; nucleotides outside the gene matches: 2. CDR3 length: 14 amino acids. Germline values: CDR1 KGHSH, CDR2 LQKENI. CDR3 DNA: TGTGCCAGCTCACGCGGGGGTGGCACAGATACGCAGTATTTT. Translating gives CASSRGGGTDTQYF.

The chain combines TRBV18 with TRBJ1-5; weak D call: TRBD1 (5 bases). The V end was cut by 6 bases, the J end by 0 bases, with 6 bases between. The CDR3 extends over 13 amino acids. CDR1 and CDR2 (germline): KGHSH, LQKENI. For the CDR3, the DNA is TGTGCCAGCTCCCAGGGTAGCAATCAGCCCCAGCATTTT. This encodes CASSQGSNQPQHF.

This chain uses TRBV1 with TRBJ1-2; the table calls TRBD1, which could not be checked here. TRBV1 corresponds to a pseudogene. CDR3 length equals 18 residues. CDR3 nucleotide sequence: TGCACCAGCAGCCTCCTTGTCGGCGGGACAGGGGGGAACTATGGCTACACCTTC. This translates into CTSSLLVGGTGGNYGYTF.

The chain carries TRBV23-1 and TRBJ2-4, with 7 bases that match TRBD2. TRBV23-1 is an open reading frame whose function is uncertain. The CDR3 contains 14 residues. J was trimmed by 3 bases and V by 3 bases; bases with no gene match: 2. CDR3 DNA: TGCGCCAGCAGTCAGGGGGGGGACAAAAACATTCAGTACTTC. Protein product: CASSQGGDKNIQYF.

CDR3 sequence: CASSQVVSFYEQYF. For the CDR3, the DNA is TGTGCCAGCAGCCAAGTGGTAAGCTTCTACGAGCAGTACTTC. The V call is TRBV7-9, the J call TRBJ2-7; D remains unclear. The V end was cut by 5 bases, the J end by 3 bases, with 14 bases between. Germline V lookup: CDR1 SEHNR, CDR2 FQNEAQ (reference sequence). This CDR3 contains 14 residues.

This clone was detected only once. The V and J genes are TRBV6-5 and TRBJ1-1; D gene ambiguous. From germline, CDR1 is MNHEY and CDR2 SVGAGI. V was clipped by 7 bases and J by 0 bases, with 15 bases between them. CDR3 size: 15 residues. In DNA, the CDR3 is TGTGCCAGCAAACTAGAGGTGTTTTTGAACACTGAAGCTTTCTTT. Translating it yields CASKLEVFLNTEAFF.

The V call is TRBV7-7, the J call TRBJ2-7; D is uncertain. This CDR3 has 13 amino acids. Germline V gene sequence: CDR1 SSHAT, CDR2 FNYEAQ (reference sequence). Between the trimmed V and J ends, which lost 6 bases and 3 bases, there was a span of 12 bases. The CDR3 nucleotides read TGTGCCAGCAGGCCGCGAGGTGACTACGAGCAGTACTTC. As protein: CASRPRGDYEQYF. The full variable domain, in which reference TRBV7-7 and TRBJ2-7 provide the parts outside the CDR3, is GAGVSQSPRYKVTKRGQDVTLRCDPISSHATLYWYQQALGQGPEFLTYFNYEAQPDKSGLPSDRFSAERPEGSISTLTIQRTEQRDSAMYRCASRPRGDYEQYFGPGTRLTVT.

The rearrangement uses TRBV12-5 and TRBJ1-2, with unresolved D. V shed 1 base and J shed 0 bases, with 15 bases lying between them. Germline V CDR1 and CDR2: LGHNT, FRNRAP. This CDR3 has 17 residues. CDR3 loop: CASGLAVPEAANYGYTF. As DNA, the CDR3 is TGTGCTAGTGGTTTGGCCGTACCAGAAGCAGCTAACTATGGCTACACCTTC.

The chain couples TRBV12-2 to TRBJ1-6. TRBV12-2 is a listed pseudogene. The CDR3 consists of 14 residues. CDR3 nucleotides: TGTGCAAGTCGCTCCCCGTTTAGCAATTCACCCCTCCACTTT. Translated: CASRSPFSNSPLHF.

Only a few counts were recorded for this clone. The chain links TRBV5-4 to TRBJ1-5; D is unresolved. CDR1 is SGHNT, CDR2 YYREEE, per germline (reference sequence). There are 12 residues in the CDR3. Trimming pared 4 bases from V and 6 bases from J, leaving 8 bases between. CDR3 amino acids: CASSRHGQPQHF. The DNA of the CDR3 is TGTGCCAGCAGCCGACATGGTCAGCCCCAGCATTTT.

This clone was seen once. The gene calls are TRBV7-6 and TRBJ1-4; D not certain. V dropped 5 bases and J dropped 8 bases, with 12 bases sitting between them. From germline, CDR1 is SGHVS and CDR2 FNYEAQ. The CDR3 is 13 residues long. The CDR3 spells CASSPRRGEKLFF. The CDR3 nucleotides are TGTGCCAGCAGCCCCCGCCGGGGAGAAAAACTGTTTTTT.

The chain uses TRBV9 and TRBJ2-3; maybe TRBD2 (6 bases). The CDR3 runs 16 residues. CDR1 and CDR2 (germline): SGDLS, YYNGEE. Between the trimmed V and J ends, which lost 0 bases and 0 bases, there was a span of 11 bases. The CDR3 here is CASSVGLALSTDTQYF. Written as DNA, the CDR3 is TGTGCCAGCAGCGTAGGTCTAGCGCTGAGCACAGATACGCAGTATTTT.

The gene calls are TRBV6-1 and TRBJ1-5; D is perhaps TRBD1 (6 bases). CDR3 size: 13 residues. V was trimmed by 2 bases and J by 7 bases, leaving 9 bases between them. Germline V gene lookup returns CDR1 MNHNS and CDR2 SASEGT. The CDR3 nucleotides are TGTGCCAGCAGTGAAATCGGACAGCAGCCCCAGCATTTT. Its protein is CASSEIGQQPQHF.

The chain combines TRBV7-6 with TRBJ1-6, with TRBD1 matching over 10 bases. Germline V gives CDR1 SGHVS, CDR2 FNYEAQ. Germline trimming cut 1 base from V and 8 bases from J; bases unmatched to any gene: 8. The CDR3 has 17 amino acids. DNA of the CDR3: TGTGCCAGCAGCTTAGAAAATCGGGACAGGGGTTATTCACCCCTCCACTTT. It is translated as CASSLENRDRGYSPLHF.

The rearrangement uses TRBV28 and TRBJ1-2, with D possibly TRBD1 on 5 matching bases. CDR1 is MDHEN and CDR2 is SYDVKM in the germline V gene. V was trimmed by 8 bases and J by 0 bases, leaving 13 bases between them. The CDR3 spans 14 residues. The CDR3 bases are TGTGCCAGCTTCCCCAGGGCAGCTAACTATGGCTACACCTTC. Translated, it gives CASFPRAANYGYTF.

The CDR3 nucleotides read TGTGCCAGCAGCCGGGACGGGACCGCCATTAACATTCAGTACTTC. Residues: CASSRDGTAINIQYF. The chain uses TRBV7-2 and TRBJ2-4; D could derive from TRBD1 or TRBD2 (5 bases each). The CDR3 has 15 residues. Germline CDR1 is SGHTA and CDR2 is FQGNSA. V was clipped by 5 bases and J by 7 bases, with 18 bases between them.

The chain uses TRBV11-2 and TRBJ1-1, with 7 bases identical to TRBD1. Trimming cost V 3 bases and J 0 bases; bases outside gene matches: 4. The CDR3 contains 15 residues. Germline lookup yields CDR1 SGHAT and CDR2 FQNNGV. The CDR3 loop is CASSLTGRLNTEAFF. The CDR3 DNA sequence: TGTGCCAGCAGCTTGACAGGGAGATTGAACACTGAAGCTTTCTTT. Full variable domain (remainder filled in from reference TRBV11-2 and TRBJ1-1): EAGVAQSPRYKIIEKRQSVAFWCNPISGHATLYWYQQILGQGPKLLIQFQNNGVVDDSQLPKDRFSAERLKGVDSTLKIQPAKLEDSAVYLCASSLTGRLNTEAFFGQGTRLTVV.

In this sample, this clone turned up once. V and J are TRBV5-1 and TRBJ2-1, with D perhaps matching TRBD1 (5 bases). In germline, CDR1 is SGHRS, CDR2 YFSETQ. The germline V and J ends were trimmed by 0 bases and 5 bases, with 15 bases remaining between them. The length of the CDR3 is 16 residues. CDR3 nucleotide sequence: TGCGCCAGCAGCTTGGGTCCCTCAGGGCCAAACAATGAGCAGTTCTTC. Translated, it gives CASSLGPSGPNNEQFF.

The chain joins TRBV19 to TRBJ1-6; D call uncertain. Germline V CDR1 and CDR2: LNHDA, SQIVND (reference sequence). V dropped 2 bases and J dropped 8 bases, with 13 bases sitting between them. The CDR3 runs 15 residues. CDR3: CASSIKGEIYSPLHF. Here the CDR3 DNA reads TGTGCCAGTAGTATAAAGGGAGAAATTTATTCACCCCTCCACTTT. The whole variable domain, remainder taken from reference TRBV19 and TRBJ1-6, is DGGITQSPKYLFRKEGQNVTLSCEQNLNHDAMYWYRQDPGQGLRLIYYSQIVNDFQKGDIAEGYSVSREKKESFPLTVTSAQKNPTAFYLCASSIKGEIYSPLHFGNGTRLTVT.

The rearrangement links TRBV12-3 or TRBV12-4 to TRBJ1-1; maybe TRBD1 (6 bases). V was shortened by 6 bases and J by 6 bases, with 14 bases between the two germline ends. The CDR3 length is 13 residues. The CDR3 DNA reads TGTGCCAGCAGCTGGGCGGGGGGCTCTGAAGCTTTCTTT. Protein: CASSWAGGSEAFF.

The rearrangement links TRBV3-1 (or the pseudogene TRBV3-2) to TRBJ1-1, with a possible D match to TRBD1 (6 bases). The germline V gene has CDR1 LGHDT and CDR2 YNNKEL (reference sequence). The V gene lost 5 bases and the J gene lost 0 bases, with 13 bases spanning the gap. The CDR3 runs to 15 residues. The CDR3 DNA reads TGTGCCAGCAGCTTACTCGGACAGCTGAACACTGAAGCTTTCTTT. Translated: CASSLLGQLNTEAFF.

This chain connects TRBV25-1 to TRBJ1-2, with D unclear. Germline V lookup: CDR1 MGHDK, CDR2 SYGVNS. The CDR3 spans 12 residues. Trimming cost V 8 bases and J 8 bases, with 15 bases left between them. In DNA, the CDR3 is TGTGCCAGCTCGGCCGTGAGGGAAGGCTACACCTTC. Translating gives CASSAVREGYTF.